Listed here are 30 T cell receptor beta chains from one sample, sequenced in a study of preoperative IRX-2 immunotherapy in early breast cancer. Produced via immunoSEQ multiplex PCR; TCRdb's table is partial and in-frame only. This table has around 95,000 clones, roughly 85% appearing once. Specified treatment: preoperative locoregional IRX-2 cytokine immunotherapy. The input for sequencing was tumor tissue, taken after IRX-2 immunotherapy. These receptors were collected from a human donor with breast cancer.

This chain connects TRBV5-1 to TRBJ2-5; D is possibly TRBD1 or TRBD2 (5 bases each). Germline loops: CDR1 SGHRS, CDR2 YFSETQ. V was trimmed by 0 bases and J by 9 bases, leaving 18 bases between them. CDR3 length: 15 residues. The CDR3 bases are TGCGCCAGCAGCTTGGTACCGGGATCAAGAGGGGCCCAGTACTTC. Amino acids: CASSLVPGSRGAQYF.

The rearrangement links TRBV19 to TRBJ1-5; the D gene is possibly TRBD1 (6 bases). There are 15 residues in the CDR3. The germline V gene encodes CDR1 LNHDA and CDR2 SQIVND (reference sequence). Trimming pared 2 bases from V and 1 base from J, leaving 9 bases between. CDR3 bases: TGTGCCAGTAGTATACAACAGGGCAGCAATCAGCCCCAGCATTTT. Translating it yields CASSIQQGSNQPQHF.

V usage is TRBV5-1 and J usage is TRBJ2-7; 13 bases agree with TRBD2. Germline V gene lookup returns CDR1 SGHRS and CDR2 YFSETQ. Trimming removed 4 bases from V and 13 bases from J; junction bases left unmatched: 11. This CDR3 has 14 residues. The CDR3 region is CASSLGLAGAQSYF. CDR3 in DNA: TGCGCCAGCAGCCTAGGACTAGCGGGGGCCCAAAGTTACTTC. Based on the CDR3 plus reference TRBV5-1 and TRBJ2-7, the full variable domain is KAGVTQTPRYLIKTRGQQVTLSCSPISGHRSVSWYQQTPGQGLQFLFEYFSETQRNKGNFPGRFSGRQFSNSRSEMNVSTLELGDSALYLCASSLGLAGAQSYFGPGTRLTVT.

The gene calls are TRBV30 and TRBJ1-2, with D possibly being TRBD1 (5 bases). V lost 3 bases and J lost 4, with 15 bases in between. The CDR3 loop spans 14 amino acids. Germline lookup yields CDR1 GTSNPN and CDR2 SVGIG (reference sequence). The chain's CDR3 is CAWRNGHNTYGYTF. The CDR3 bases are TGTGCCTGGAGGAACGGACACAATACCTATGGCTACACCTTC.

The chain employs TRBV19 and TRBJ1-4; 7 bases are a match to TRBD1. Germline values: CDR1 LNHDA, CDR2 SQIVND (reference sequence). With 7 bases clipped from V and 6 bases from J, the junction kept 11 bases outside the gene matches. The CDR3 spans 15 residues. CDR3 sequence (DNA): TGTGCCAGTATCGGCCGGCCCAGGGGGGATGAAAAACTGTTTTTT. Amino acid sequence: CASIGRPRGDEKLFF.

J is TRBJ1-5 and V is TRBV28; D is unresolved. Trimming took off 4 bases at V and 4 bases at J, with 11 bases between the two ends. CDR1 is MDHEN, CDR2 SYDVKM, per germline. The CDR3 is 14 amino acids. CDR3 loop: CASSSDRNNQPQHF. Here the CDR3 DNA reads TGTGCCAGCAGTTCCGATAGAAATAATCAGCCCCAGCATTTT.

The J gene is TRBJ2-7, the V gene TRBV11-3, with 10 positions matching TRBD2. The length of the CDR3 is 16 residues. Germline assignment: CDR1 SGHNT and CDR2 YENEEA. V was pared by 2 bases and J by 3 bases, with 7 bases of the junction left unmatched. The CDR3 coding sequence is TGTGCCAGCAGCTTACTCCCATCTAGCGGGGGCTACGAGCAGTACTTC. Protein sequence: CASSLLPSSGGYEQYF.

V is TRBV5-1 and J is TRBJ2-3; 7 bases are shared with TRBD1. The CDR3 is made up of 15 amino acids. Germline V gives CDR1 SGHRS, CDR2 YFSETQ. J gave up 1 base and V 0 bases, and 2 bases lay outside the gene matches. CDR3 sequence (DNA): TGCGCCAGCAGCTTGGCCGGACAGGGCACAGATACGCAGTATTTT. It yields the protein CASSLAGQGTDTQYF.

In this sample, this clone turned up a few times. This rearrangement joins TRBV19 to TRBJ2-6, with TRBD1 identical over 10 bases. The CDR3 loop spans 18 amino acids. V trimming: 4 bases; J trimming: 0 bases; junction bases outside the gene matches: 6. Per the germline V gene, CDR1 is LNHDA and CDR2 is SQIVND (reference sequence). The CDR3 is CASSTRQGATSGANVLTF. In nucleotides, the CDR3 is TGTGCCAGTAGTACCAGACAGGGGGCAACCTCTGGGGCCAACGTCCTGACTTTC.

The V gene is TRBV9, the J gene TRBJ1-2; D is uncertain. CDR1 is SGDLS and CDR2 is YYNGEE in the germline V gene. The CDR3 spans 13 residues. V lost 5 bases to trimming and J lost 2 bases, with 10 bases between them. The CDR3 reads CASSGWWNYGYTF. CDR3 in DNA: TGTGCCAGCAGTGGATGGTGGAACTATGGCTACACCTTC.

V and J are TRBV19 and TRBJ1-1; D call uncertain. The CDR3 is 16 amino acids. The germline V gene encodes CDR1 LNHDA and CDR2 SQIVND (reference sequence). V gave up 7 bases and J gave up 3 bases, with 21 bases separating them. CDR3 in amino acids: CASMAARRKLDTEAFF. Written as DNA, the CDR3 is TGTGCCAGTATGGCAGCGCGAAGGAAATTAGACACTGAAGCTTTCTTT. The full variable domain, completed using reference TRBV19 and TRBJ1-1, is DGGITQSPKYLFRKEGQNVTLSCEQNLNHDAMYWYRQDPGQGLRLIYYSQIVNDFQKGDIAEGYSVSREKKESFPLTVTSAQKNPTAFYLCASMAARRKLDTEAFFGQGTRLTVV.

The chain carries TRBV6-8 and TRBJ1-1; D ambiguous. CDR1 and CDR2 (germline): MNHGY, SAAAGT. This CDR3 has 14 amino acids. Between the trimmed V and J ends, which lost 4 bases and 1 base, there was a span of 10 bases. The CDR3 loop reads CASSSLSANTEAFF. The CDR3 DNA follows: TGTGCCAGCAGTTCCCTGAGTGCGAACACTGAAGCTTTCTTT.

The J gene is TRBJ1-5, the V gene TRBV7-7; D gene ambiguous. This CDR3 is built from 14 residues. V dropped 5 bases and J dropped 5 bases, with 13 bases sitting between them. The V gene's germline CDR1 is SSHAT and CDR2 FNYEAQ (reference sequence). CDR3 DNA: TGTGCCAGCAGCCATCTAGAGGGATATCAGCCCCAGCATTTT. It is translated as CASSHLEGYQPQHF.

J is TRBJ1-1 and V is TRBV25-1; unclear D gene. V was cut by 10 bases and J by 1 base, with 10 bases left in between. The length of the CDR3 is 12 residues. The germline CDR1 and CDR2 sequences are MGHDK and SYGVNS. The CDR3 nucleotides are TGTGCCACCTCCAGCGGGAACACTGAAGCTTTCTTT. Its protein is CATSSGNTEAFF.

The rearrangement links TRBV5-1 to TRBJ2-3, with D perhaps given as TRBD1 or TRBD2 (5 bases each). The germline V gene has CDR1 SGHRS and CDR2 YFSETQ. The CDR3 consists of 14 residues. Trimming cost V 4 bases and J 1 base, with 10 bases left between them. The CDR3 DNA follows: TGCGCCAGCAGCGTGGGACCAGGCACAGATACGCAGTATTTT. Translating gives CASSVGPGTDTQYF.

The CDR3 bases are TGTGCCAGCAGCGACCGGGGGGCGCGGGTAACAGATACGCAGTATTTT. This translates into CASSDRGARVTDTQYF. This chain connects TRBV11-3 to TRBJ2-3, with D perhaps TRBD2 (7 bases). CDR3 size: 16 residues. Germline values: CDR1 SGHNT, CDR2 YENEEA. Deletions cut 5 bases from V and 3 bases from J, with 18 bases between.

This clone is a singleton in its sample. This chain joins TRBV28 and TRBJ1-1, with D unclear. The CDR3 covers 14 residues. The germline V gene encodes CDR1 MDHEN and CDR2 SYDVKM. V lost 6 bases, J lost 5 bases, and 16 bases lay in between. CDR3 bases: TGTGCCAGCAGGGCGGGATCCGTAAGGACTGAAGCTTTCTTT. Protein sequence: CASRAGSVRTEAFF.

The chain joins TRBV6-8 to TRBJ1-3; 9 bases match TRBD1. Germline V lookup: CDR1 MNHGY, CDR2 SAAAGT. With V trimmed by 6 bases and J by 2 bases, 8 bases remained unmatched. There are 16 residues in the CDR3. The CDR3 region is CASSRGGQGAGNTIYF. CDR3 in DNA: TGTGCCAGCAGCCGCGGGGGACAGGGTGCTGGAAACACCATATATTTT.

The chain combines TRBV10-2 with TRBJ1-1, with D tentatively TRBD1 (5 bases). Germline CDR1 WSHSY, CDR2 SAAADI. V dropped 0 bases and J dropped 0 bases, with 8 bases sitting between them. The CDR3 sequence is 15 residues long. The CDR3 sequence is CASSESGRLNTEAFF. The CDR3 DNA sequence: TGCGCCAGCAGTGAGTCGGGACGGCTGAACACTGAAGCTTTCTTT.

This sequence joins TRBV6-8 and TRBJ2-3; tentative D call: TRBD2 (6 bases). Trimming removed 2 bases at V and 4 bases at J, with 13 bases between. The CDR3 is 15 amino acids. CDR1 MNHGY and CDR2 SAAAGT come from the germline V gene. This CDR3 is CASSYRAGSADTQYF. The CDR3 DNA reads TGTGCCAGCAGTTACAGGGCGGGATCAGCAGATACGCAGTATTTT.

The chain carries TRBV14 and TRBJ1-6; D is ambiguous. CDR1 and CDR2 from the germline V gene are SGHDN and FVKESK. The V end lost 3 bases, the J end lost 0 bases, and 6 bases lay between the germline ends. The CDR3 runs to 15 residues. The CDR3 DNA reads as TGTGCCAGCAGCCATAGTAGCTCCTATAATTCACCCCTCCACTTT. Protein: CASSHSSSYNSPLHF.

This clone was counted once. The chain uses TRBV12-5 and TRBJ1-2, with D possibly TRBD1 on 5 matching bases. Germline CDR1 is LGHNT and CDR2 is FRNRAP. This CDR3 has 14 amino acids. The CDR3: CASTDSSLGYGYTF. In nucleotides, the CDR3 is TGTGCCAGCACCGACAGTTCCTTAGGGTATGGCTACACCTTC.

This chain joins TRBV29-1 and TRBJ1-2; a weak D match, TRBD1 (5 bases). CDR3 size: 12 residues. Germline assignment: CDR1 SQVTM and CDR2 ANQGSEA. V lost 6 bases to trimming and J lost 6 bases, with 14 bases between them. CDR3 protein: CSVFGTDNGYTF. CDR3 coding DNA: TGCAGCGTCTTCGGGACGGATAATGGCTACACCTTC.

The chain uses TRBV12-5 and TRBJ1-1; TRBD1 aligns across 7 bases. The CDR3 runs to 16 residues. CDR1 LGHNT and CDR2 FRNRAP come from the germline V gene. The CDR3 DNA is TGTGCCAGCAATTCTGGACAGGATTCCCTAGGGACTGAAGCTTTCTTT. Its translation is CASNSGQDSLGTEAFF.

The chain links TRBV7-1 to TRBJ2-1; no definite D call. TRBV7-1 is filed as an ORF, its function uncertain. Deletions cut 4 bases from V and 4 bases from J, with 14 bases between. The CDR3 consists of 15 residues. This CDR3 reads CASSLGVASYNEQFF. DNA of the CDR3: TGTGCCAGCAGCTTAGGTGTAGCATCATACAATGAGCAGTTCTTC.

This clone was seen only once. The chain combines TRBV5-1 with TRBJ2-3, with 8 positions matching TRBD2. In germline, CDR1 is SGHRS, CDR2 YFSETQ. V trimming: 7 bases; J trimming: 3 bases; junction bases outside the gene matches: 10. This CDR3 spans 15 amino acids. This CDR3 is CASSQGLAPTDTQYF. The CDR3 DNA sequence: TGCGCCAGCTCTCAAGGACTAGCCCCGACAGATACGCAGTATTTT. Full variable domain (outside the CDR3, taken from reference TRBV5-1 and TRBJ2-3): KAGVTQTPRYLIKTRGQQVTLSCSPISGHRSVSWYQQTPGQGLQFLFEYFSETQRNKGNFPGRFSGRQFSNSRSEMNVSTLELGDSALYLCASSQGLAPTDTQYFGPGTRLTVL.

This chain links TRBV23-1 with TRBJ2-7; 7 nucleotides line up with TRBD1. TRBV23-1 counts as an open reading frame of uncertain function. Losses at the gene ends were 6 bases for V and 0 bases for J; bases not matched to a gene: 8. CDR3 length: 15 residues. CDR3 loop: CASSTGTVASYEQYF. CDR3 sequence (DNA): TGCGCCAGCAGCACAGGGACAGTGGCCTCCTACGAGCAGTACTTC.

The rearrangement joins TRBV7-6 to TRBJ2-1, with 8 bases lining up with TRBD2. Germline V gene data show CDR1 as SGHVS and CDR2 as FNYEAQ. The CDR3 totals 14 residues. J was trimmed by 2 bases and V by 5 bases; bases with no gene match: 2. The CDR3 DNA is TGTGCCAGCAGCCTGCGGGGGGCCTACAATGAGCAGTTCTTC. Its translation is CASSLRGAYNEQFF. The full variable domain, rest sourced from reference TRBV7-6 and TRBJ2-1, is GAGVSQSPRYKVTKRGQDVALRCDPISGHVSLYWYRQALGQGPEFLTYFNYEAQQDKSGLPNDRFSAERPEGSISTLTIQRTEQRDSAMYRCASSLRGAYNEQFFGPGTRLTVL.

The J gene is TRBJ1-6, the V gene TRBV11-3; TRBD1 agrees at 7 bases. CDR1 SGHNT and CDR2 YENEEA come from the germline V gene. V shed 5 bases, J shed 7 bases, and the junction held 11 bases outside the gene matches. CDR3 length equals 16 residues. The CDR3 here is CASSRGQISMNSPLHF. The CDR3 nucleotides are TGTGCCAGCAGCCGGGGACAGATCTCGATGAATTCACCCCTCCACTTT.

The CDR3: CASSLFAPTDNYGYTF. The CDR3 bases are TGCGCCAGCAGCTTGTTTGCTCCAACCGATAACTATGGCTACACCTTC. J is TRBJ1-2 and V is TRBV5-1; D call uncertain. The V gene lost 1 base and the J gene lost 1 base, with 14 bases spanning the gap. Germline lookup yields CDR1 SGHRS and CDR2 YFSETQ. This CDR3 region has 16 residues. The full variable domain, its missing parts supplied by reference TRBV5-1 and TRBJ1-2, is KAGVTQTPRYLIKTRGQQVTLSCSPISGHRSVSWYQQTPGQGLQFLFEYFSETQRNKGNFPGRFSGRQFSNSRSEMNVSTLELGDSALYLCASSLFAPTDNYGYTFGSGTRLTVV.